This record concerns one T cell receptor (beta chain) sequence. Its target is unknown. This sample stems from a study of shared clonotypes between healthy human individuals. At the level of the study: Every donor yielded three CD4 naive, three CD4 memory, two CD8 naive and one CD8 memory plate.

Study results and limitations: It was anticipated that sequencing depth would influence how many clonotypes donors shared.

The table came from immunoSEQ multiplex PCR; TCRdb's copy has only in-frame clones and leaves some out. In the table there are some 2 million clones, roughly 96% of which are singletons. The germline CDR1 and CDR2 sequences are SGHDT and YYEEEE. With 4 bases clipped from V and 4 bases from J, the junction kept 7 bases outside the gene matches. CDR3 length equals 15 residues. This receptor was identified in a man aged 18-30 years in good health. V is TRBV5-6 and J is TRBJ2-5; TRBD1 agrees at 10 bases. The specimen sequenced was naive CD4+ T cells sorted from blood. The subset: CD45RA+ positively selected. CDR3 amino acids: CASSNVGQGGETQYF. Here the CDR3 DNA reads TGTGCCAGCAGCAACGTTGGACAGGGGGGAGAGACCCAGTACTTC.